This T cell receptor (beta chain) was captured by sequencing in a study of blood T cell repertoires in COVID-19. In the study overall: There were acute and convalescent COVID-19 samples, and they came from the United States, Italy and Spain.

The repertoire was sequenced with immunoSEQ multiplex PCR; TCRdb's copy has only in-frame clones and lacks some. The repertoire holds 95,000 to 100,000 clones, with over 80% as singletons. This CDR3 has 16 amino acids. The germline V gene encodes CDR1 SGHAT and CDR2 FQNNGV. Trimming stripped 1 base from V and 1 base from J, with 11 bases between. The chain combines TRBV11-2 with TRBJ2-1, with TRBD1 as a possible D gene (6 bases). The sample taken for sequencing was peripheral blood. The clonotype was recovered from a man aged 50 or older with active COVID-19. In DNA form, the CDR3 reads TGTGCCAGCAGCTTAGGACCGGACAGTTCCTACAATGAGCAGTTCTTC. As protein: CASSLGPDSSYNEQFF. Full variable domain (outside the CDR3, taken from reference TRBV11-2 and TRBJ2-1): EAGVAQSPRYKIIEKRQSVAFWCNPISGHATLYWYQQILGQGPKLLIQFQNNGVVDDSQLPKDRFSAERLKGVDSTLKIQPAKLEDSAVYLCASSLGPDSSYNEQFFGPGTRLTVL.